The T cell receptor beta chain described here comes from a study of cytomegalovirus exposure and HLA in healthy donors. Study-level information: The 110 million or so unique TCR beta sequences, from about 179 million T cells, were found by an earlier analysis. Study results and caveats: Certain sequence variants were highly shared and formed a cluster, and this cluster was likely a sequencing artifact.

The CDR3 has 14 residues. V was clipped by 0 bases and J by 0 bases, with 4 bases between them. Germline assignment: CDR1 SGHNT and CDR2 YYREEE (reference sequence). Primers: 60 Vbeta forward and 13 Jbeta reverse. The assay was immunoSEQ multiplex PCR, and TCRdb's table has in-frame clones only and misses some. The table lists under 150,000 clones, over 65% of them singletons. On this clone itself: Its target is unknown.

Samples came from healthy bone marrow donors. Nominal health characterized the donors when sampled, though unrecorded immune exposures were likely. The receptor's source is a woman under 30 in good health and CMV-seronegative. The sequencing input was PBMCs. The chain employs TRBV5-4 and TRBJ1-3; D remains unclear. In DNA form, the CDR3 reads TGTGCCAGCAGCTTGGCCCTCTCTGGAAACACCATATATTTT. Protein product: CASSLALSGNTIYF.